This TCR beta chain is drawn from a study of cytomegalovirus exposure and HLA in healthy donors. Comment on this clone: Its antigen is currently unknown.

The method was immunoSEQ multiplex PCR; TCRdb's version includes in-frame clones alone and lacks a portion of them. This sample carries fewer than 90,000 clones, approximately 93% of them seen once, and the ten largest clones take roughly 2.1%. Broader study findings: Accounts indicate the classifier identified cytomegalovirus status with strong specificity and sensitivity.

The CDR3 totals 16 residues. CDR1 and CDR2 (germline): ENHRY, SYGVKD. The germline V and J ends were trimmed by 10 bases and 3 bases, with 25 bases remaining between them. The genes are TRBV10-3 and TRBJ2-7, with TRBD2 as a possible D gene (5 bases). The clonotype originates from a woman aged 18-35 years in good health and CMV-seronegative. The specimen was PBMCs. The CDR3 region is CASTATTTGVNYEQYF. In DNA form, the CDR3 reads TGTGCCAGCACCGCGACGACAACCGGGGTGAACTACGAGCAGTACTTC.